The 32 T cell receptor beta chains in this list originate from one sample, sequenced in a study of control samples from healthy donors and cancer patients. The protocol was immunoSEQ multiplex PCR, while the TCRdb copy is restricted to in-frame clones and leaves out a portion. The sample consists of 350,000 to 450,000 clones, around nine tenths of them appearing once. Material for sequencing was PBMCs. These receptors all stem from a man aged 40-49 years with head and neck cancer.

The rearrangement links TRBV20-1 to TRBJ2-5; D remains ambiguous. V gave up 3 bases and J gave up 5 bases, with 13 bases separating them. This CDR3 has 13 residues. Per the germline V gene, CDR1 is DFQATT and CDR2 is SNEGSKA (reference sequence). CDR3 protein: CSASGNGLETQYF. CDR3 bases: TGCAGTGCTAGTGGCAACGGGTTGGAGACCCAGTACTTC.

The CDR3 DNA sequence: TGTGCCAGCAGTTTTTCGGTTGGGCAGACGAACACCGGGGAGCTGTTTTTT. Its protein product is CASSFSVGQTNTGELFF. The chain uses TRBV28 and TRBJ2-2; D gene ambiguous. This CDR3 is 17 amino acids long. V was shortened by 3 bases and J by 0 bases, with 14 bases between the two germline ends. Germline V gives CDR1 MDHEN, CDR2 SYDVKM.

This clone was seen just once. This chain's CDR3 is CASSLSGRRDIQYF. CDR3 sequence (DNA): TGTGCCAGCAGTTTATCAGGGCGGCGGGACATTCAGTACTTC. The chain links TRBV27 to TRBJ2-4, with D possibly being TRBD2 (5 bases). The CDR3 has 14 residues. Between the trimmed V and J ends, which lost 0 bases and 8 bases, there was a span of 11 bases. Per the germline V gene, CDR1 is MNHEY and CDR2 is SMNVEV (reference sequence).

For the CDR3, the DNA is TGCGCCAGCAGCCTCTTGGACTCCGCCTACAATGAGCAGTTCTTC. Amino acids: CASSLLDSAYNEQFF. The V gene is TRBV4-3, the J gene TRBJ2-1, with D maybe TRBD2 (5 bases). Between the trimmed V and J ends, which lost 4 bases and 2 bases, there was a span of 12 bases. Germline CDR1 reads LGHNA; CDR2 reads YSLEER. This CDR3 is 15 amino acids long.

This chain connects TRBV11-2 to TRBJ1-1, with D tentatively TRBD1 (5 bases). The V and J ends lost 3 bases and 4 bases respectively, with 12 bases between them. The CDR3 is 14 residues long. Germline V gene sequence: CDR1 SGHAT, CDR2 FQNNGV. CDR3 in DNA: TGTGCCAGCAGCTTCCCGGGGGGGATCACTGAAGCTTTCTTT. Translating it yields CASSFPGGITEAFF. Looking up the rest from reference TRBV11-2 and TRBJ1-1 gives the full variable domain: EAGVAQSPRYKIIEKRQSVAFWCNPISGHATLYWYQQILGQGPKLLIQFQNNGVVDDSQLPKDRFSAERLKGVDSTLKIQPAKLEDSAVYLCASSFPGGITEAFFGQGTRLTVV.

This chain connects TRBV5-4 to TRBJ1-4, with 8 positions matching TRBD1. With 4 bases clipped from V and 7 bases from J, the junction kept 9 bases outside the gene matches. The CDR3 extends over 15 amino acids. Germline V lookup: CDR1 SGHNT, CDR2 YYREEE (reference sequence). CDR3 sequence (DNA): TGTGCCAGCAGCATCGACAGGGGCGTGAGTGAAAAACTGTTTTTT. It specifies CASSIDRGVSEKLFF.

The chain recombines TRBV5-5 with TRBJ1-2; D unclear. Trimming left V 4 bases short and J 0 bases short, with 13 bases between. This CDR3 is built from 15 residues. CDR1 and CDR2 (germline): SGHKS, YYEKEE (reference sequence). CDR3 sequence (DNA): TGTGCCAGCAGCACCGCCGGGATAGCTAACTATGGCTACACCTTC. Encoded protein: CASSTAGIANYGYTF.

J is TRBJ2-2 and V is TRBV11-2; D is ambiguous. The CDR3 totals 15 residues. With 1 base removed from V and 1 base from J, the gap between germline ends came to 7 bases. CDR1 is SGHAT and CDR2 is FQNNGV in the germline V gene. The CDR3 spells CASSLAGLNTGELFF. The CDR3 region has the DNA TGTGCCAGCAGCTTAGCCGGGTTGAACACCGGGGAGCTGTTTTTT.

The V gene is TRBV25-1, the J gene TRBJ2-1; TRBD1 agrees at 9 bases. V shed 8 bases and J 9 bases; nucleotides not matched to a gene: 2. The length of the CDR3 is 11 residues. Germline CDR1 and CDR2: MGHDK and SYGVNS. This CDR3 is CASGQGIEQFF. In nucleotides, the CDR3 is TGTGCCAGCGGACAGGGGATTGAGCAGTTCTTC.

The genes are TRBV4-1 and TRBJ1-2, with D hard to call. In germline, CDR1 is MGHRA, CDR2 YSYEKL. This CDR3 is 16 amino acids long. V was pared by 1 base and J by 4 bases, with 16 bases between. CDR3: CASSQVGHLGSYGYTF. The DNA for the CDR3 is TGCGCCAGCAGCCAAGTCGGGCACCTCGGGAGCTATGGCTACACCTTC.

The chain combines TRBV28 with TRBJ2-7; D is ambiguous. V lost 5 bases, J lost 1 base, and 18 bases lay in between. The germline CDR1 and CDR2 sequences are MDHEN and SYDVKM. This CDR3 is built from 16 residues. The CDR3 sequence: CASSLNRHGNSYEQYF. DNA for the CDR3: TGTGCCAGCAGTCTAAACCGACACGGAAATTCCTACGAGCAGTACTTC.

The V gene is TRBV19, the J gene TRBJ2-7; a possible D gene is TRBD2 (5 bases). The V end was cut by 6 bases, the J end by 5 bases, with 17 bases between. The CDR3 loop spans 14 amino acids. CDR1 and CDR2 from the germline V gene are LNHDA and SQIVND (reference sequence). CDR3 in amino acids: CASSPLRRSDEQYF. The CDR3 DNA reads TGTGCCAGTAGCCCTCTTCGGAGGTCCGACGAGCAGTACTTC.

Comment on this clone: One end of the junction does not line up with germline, which may come from a read error. The rearrangement uses TRBV5-8 and TRBJ1-4; 7 nucleotides agree with TRBD1. The CDR3 is made up of 12 amino acids. CDR1 is SGHTS, CDR2 YDEGEE, per germline. The CDR3 bases are TGTGCCAGCAGGCCCGGGGGGGGACAGCTAACTTTT. Its protein product is CASRPGGGQLTF. Drawing the rest from reference TRBV5-8 and TRBJ1-4, the complete variable domain is EAGVTQSPTHLIKTRGQQATLRCSPISGHTSVYWYQQALGLGLQFLLWYDEGEERNRGNFPPRFSGRQFPNYSSELNVNALELEDSALYLCASRPGGGQLTFGSGTQLSVL.

The chain is built from TRBV9 and TRBJ2-1, with D unresolved. Germline V gene lookup returns CDR1 SGDLS and CDR2 YYNGEE. The CDR3 spans 20 residues. Trimming took off 1 base at V and 2 bases at J, with 25 bases between the two ends. The CDR3 DNA reads TGTGCCAGCAGCGTACGAGAGTGGGATATCTCCCCTGATCCCTACAATGAGCAGTTCTTC. Translated: CASSVREWDISPDPYNEQFF.

The rearrangement links TRBV28 to TRBJ2-2; D is undetermined. This CDR3 has 15 residues. Germline lookup yields CDR1 MDHEN and CDR2 SYDVKM. V shed 7 bases and J shed 1 base, with 13 bases lying between them. CDR3 amino acids: CASTHGYQNTGELFF. The CDR3 nucleotides read TGTGCCAGCACCCACGGATATCAGAACACCGGGGAGCTGTTTTTT.

The J gene is TRBJ2-1, the V gene TRBV14; 8 nucleotides align to TRBD2. The CDR3 sequence is 17 residues long. Germline CDR1 and CDR2: SGHDN and FVKESK. V lost 0 bases and J lost 4; bases outside the gene matches: 8. The CDR3, as DNA: TGTGCCAGCAGCCAAGAGATGGGACTAGGAGCATACAATGAGCAGTTCTTC. Its protein is CASSQEMGLGAYNEQFF.

This clone was seen more than once but under ten times. CDR3 protein: CASSLSGGQPQHF. The CDR3 region has the DNA TGTGCCAGCAGTTTATCCGGGGGTCAGCCCCAGCATTTT. V and J are TRBV12-3 or TRBV12-4 and TRBJ1-5; D might be TRBD1 (5 bases). Trimming removed 2 bases from V and 6 bases from J, with 8 bases in between. The CDR3 loop spans 13 amino acids.

The V call is TRBV7-9, the J call TRBJ1-3; D is possibly TRBD1 (6 bases). The germline V gene has CDR1 SEHNR and CDR2 FQNEAQ (reference sequence). This CDR3 has 15 residues. The V and J ends lost 2 bases and 4 bases respectively, with 12 bases between them. This CDR3 reads CASSLSEGVGNTIYF. CDR3 sequence (DNA): TGTGCCAGCAGCTTATCAGAGGGGGTCGGAAACACCATATATTTT.

The chain couples TRBV28 to TRBJ2-5, with a tentative D call TRBD2 (6 bases). This CDR3 contains 15 residues. Germline assignment: CDR1 MDHEN and CDR2 SYDVKM. V lost 5 bases, J lost 1 base, and 14 bases lay in between. The DNA for the CDR3 is TGTGCCAGCAGTCCAAATAGCGGAGGCCAAGAGACCCAGTACTTC. Amino acids: CASSPNSGGQETQYF.

The chain recombines TRBV5-1 with TRBJ1-1, with D possibly TRBD1 on 6 matching bases. The CDR3 loop spans 15 amino acids. V lost 4 bases to trimming and J lost 5 bases, with 18 bases between them. Looked up from germline, CDR1 is SGHRS and CDR2 is YFSETQ. CDR3 protein: CASSMVGGGGTEAFF. In DNA form, the CDR3 reads TGCGCCAGCAGCATGGTAGGGGGTGGAGGAACTGAAGCTTTCTTT.

The rearrangement joins TRBV4-1 to TRBJ2-5; D is possibly TRBD2 (5 bases). The CDR3 totals 12 residues. Looked up from germline, CDR1 is MGHRA and CDR2 is YSYEKL. The germline V and J ends were trimmed by 3 bases and 7 bases, with 9 bases remaining between them. The DNA of the CDR3 is TGCGCCAGCAGCCATATCCGGGGGACCCAGTACTTC. This gives the protein CASSHIRGTQYF.

The sample holds a few counts of this clone. The chain employs TRBV5-1 and TRBJ1-1; D is uncertain. CDR1 SGHRS and CDR2 YFSETQ come from the germline V gene. The CDR3 consists of 14 residues. The V end was cut by 4 bases, the J end by 4 bases, with 14 bases between. CDR3 in amino acids: CASSRGTLGTEAFF. Written as DNA, the CDR3 is TGCGCCAGCAGCCGCGGTACTTTGGGCACTGAAGCTTTCTTT.

The chain is built from TRBV27 and TRBJ2-1; 16 bases align to TRBD2. There are 18 residues in the CDR3. V lost 8 bases and J lost 0; bases outside the gene matches: 7. Per germline, CDR1 MNHEY and CDR2 SMNVEV (reference sequence). The CDR3 DNA reads TGTGCCAGCGGGGGGACTAGCGGGAGGGCGGCCTCCTACAATGAGCAGTTCTTC. Its protein is CASGGTSGRAASYNEQFF.

The chain employs TRBV30 and TRBJ1-4; tentative D call: TRBD1 (5 bases). Trimming shortened V by 0 bases and J by 7 bases, and 12 bases separated the two germline ends. The CDR3 totals 14 residues. The germline V gene encodes CDR1 GTSNPN and CDR2 SVGIG (reference sequence). The CDR3 here is CAWSVRGVREKLFF. CDR3 DNA: TGTGCCTGGAGTGTCAGAGGGGTCCGTGAAAAACTGTTTTTT.

The chain recombines TRBV29-1 with TRBJ1-2, with D hard to call. The V end lost 2 bases, the J end lost 9 bases, and 13 bases lay between the germline ends. The CDR3 is made up of 12 amino acids. CDR1 is SQVTM, CDR2 ANQGSEA, per germline. CDR3 coding DNA: TGCAGCGTTGAAAAGCTGGGAAGGCGCTACACCTTC. This codes for CSVEKLGRRYTF.

The genes are TRBV6-5 and TRBJ2-1, with D perhaps TRBD2 (6 bases). Germline CDR1 reads MNHEY; CDR2 reads SVGAGI. Trimming removed 7 bases from V and 3 bases from J, with 10 bases in between. The length of the CDR3 is 13 residues. The CDR3, as DNA: TGTGCCAGCAAACTAGCCGTCTACAATGAGCAGTTCTTC. As protein: CASKLAVYNEQFF.

Remarks on this clone: Other DNA sequences from this sample encode an identical CDR3 as well. The rearrangement uses TRBV5-1 and TRBJ2-1, with 9 bases fitting TRBD1. The length of the CDR3 is 15 residues. Germline CDR1 reads SGHRS; CDR2 reads YFSETQ. The V gene end was trimmed by 4 bases and the J gene end by 0 bases; junction bases not matched to a gene: 2. As DNA, the CDR3 is TGCGCCAGCAGCCCGGGACAGGGCTCCTACAATGAGCAGTTCTTC. Its protein is CASSPGQGSYNEQFF. The whole variable domain, filled in from reference TRBV5-1 and TRBJ2-1, reads KAGVTQTPRYLIKTRGQQVTLSCSPISGHRSVSWYQQTPGQGLQFLFEYFSETQRNKGNFPGRFSGRQFSNSRSEMNVSTLELGDSALYLCASSPGQGSYNEQFFGPGTRLTVL.

CDR3 DNA sequence: TGTGCCAGCAGTTTTGAATCGACGCCCCAGCATTTT. As protein: CASSFESTPQHF. The chain couples TRBV28 to TRBJ1-5; D gene uncertain. Germline CDR1 is MDHEN and CDR2 is SYDVKM. Between the trimmed V and J ends, which lost 3 bases and 9 bases, there was a span of 9 bases. CDR3 length: 12 residues.

The chain combines TRBV18 with TRBJ2-7, with D perhaps given as TRBD1 or TRBD2 (5 bases each). The CDR3 sequence is 14 residues long. CDR1 KGHSH and CDR2 LQKENI come from the germline V gene. The V and J ends lost 6 bases and 1 base respectively, with 13 bases between them. CDR3 sequence reads: CASSVGTDSYEQYF. For the CDR3, the DNA is TGTGCCAGCTCGGTTGGGACCGATTCCTACGAGCAGTACTTC.

This clone was recorded only once. V and J are TRBV9 and TRBJ2-3; 7 bases map to TRBD2. V was pared by 2 bases and J by 0 bases, with 9 bases of the junction left unmatched. Germline V gives CDR1 SGDLS, CDR2 YYNGEE. The CDR3 has 17 amino acids. The CDR3 bases are TGTGCCAGCAGCGTCGCCTCACTAGCGACTAGCACAGATACGCAGTATTTT. It codes for CASSVASLATSTDTQYF.

The rearrangement links TRBV19 to TRBJ2-1, with D unclear. The V end lost 3 bases, the J end lost 9 bases, and 18 bases lay between the germline ends. CDR1 is LNHDA, CDR2 SQIVND, per germline (reference sequence). The CDR3 is made up of 15 amino acids. The CDR3 is CASSILAADGSEQFF. The DNA of the CDR3 is TGTGCCAGTAGTATTCTTGCCGCGGATGGCAGTGAGCAGTTCTTC.

The rearrangement uses TRBV25-1 and TRBJ1-2, with TRBD1 matching 9 bases. CDR1 MGHDK and CDR2 SYGVNS come from the germline V gene. This CDR3 contains 14 residues. V gave up 7 bases and J gave up 0 bases; unmatched junction bases: 3. In DNA, the CDR3 is TGTGCCAGCAAAAGGACAGGGGCTAACTATGGCTACACCTTC. Its protein product is CASKRTGANYGYTF.